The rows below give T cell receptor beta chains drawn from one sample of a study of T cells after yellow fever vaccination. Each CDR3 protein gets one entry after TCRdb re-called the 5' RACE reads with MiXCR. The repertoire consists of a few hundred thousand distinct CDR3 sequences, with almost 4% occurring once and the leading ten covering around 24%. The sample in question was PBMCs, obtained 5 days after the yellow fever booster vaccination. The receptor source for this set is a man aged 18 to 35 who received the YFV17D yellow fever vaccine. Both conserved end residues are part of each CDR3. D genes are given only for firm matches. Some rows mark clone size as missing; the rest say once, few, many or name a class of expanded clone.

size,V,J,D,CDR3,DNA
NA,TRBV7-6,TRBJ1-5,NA,CASSLADSNQPQHF,TGTGCCAGCAGCTTAGCGGACAGCAATCAGCCCCAGCATTTT
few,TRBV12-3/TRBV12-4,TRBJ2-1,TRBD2,CASSPQGTSGGYNEQFF,TGTGCCAGCAGTCCACAAGGGACTAGCGGGGGTTACAATGAGCAGTTCTTC
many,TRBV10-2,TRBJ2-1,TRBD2,CASSLSGGLNEQFF,TGCGCCAGCAGCTTATCGGGGGGATTAAATGAGCAGTTCTTC
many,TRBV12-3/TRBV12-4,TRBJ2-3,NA,CASSLGGPADTQYF,TGTGCCAGCAGTTTAGGGGGGCCTGCGGATACGCAGTATTTT
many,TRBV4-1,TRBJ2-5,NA,CASSQVGTTQYF,TGCGCCAGCAGCCAAGTAGGCACAACCCAGTACTTC
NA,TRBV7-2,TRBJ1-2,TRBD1,CASSPPGQGAYGYTF,TGTGCCAGCAGCCCACCGGGACAGGGAGCCTATGGCTACACCTTC
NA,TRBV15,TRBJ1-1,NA,CATSRGRVGGRTEAFF,TGTGCCACCAGCAGAGGGAGGGTAGGGGGGAGGACTGAAGCTTTCTTT
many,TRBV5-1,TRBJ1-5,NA,CASSLQGGQPQHF,TGCGCCAGCAGCTTACAGGGTGGGCAGCCCCAGCATTTT
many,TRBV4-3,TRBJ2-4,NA,CASSQDPGNIQYF,TGCGCCAGCAGCCAAGACCCCGGAAACATTCAGTACTTC
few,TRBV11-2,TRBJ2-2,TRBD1,CASSVPGGSNTGELFF,TGTGCCAGCAGCGTACCAGGGGGTTCGAACACCGGGGAGCTGTTTTTT
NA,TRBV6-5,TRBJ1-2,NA,CASSYLQGTHGYTF,TGTGCCAGCAGTTACTTACAGGGCACCCATGGCTACACCTTC
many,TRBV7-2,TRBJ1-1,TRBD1,CASSVPGQYTEAFF,TGTGCCAGCAGCGTACCGGGACAGTACACTGAAGCTTTCTTT
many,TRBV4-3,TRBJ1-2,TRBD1,CASSQVGGRTTNYGYTF,TGCGCCAGCAGCCAAGTAGGGGGCAGGACGACTAACTATGGCTACACCTTC
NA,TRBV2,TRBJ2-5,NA,CASTPEVEETQYF,TGTGCCAGCACCCCGGAGGTTGAAGAGACCCAGTACTTC
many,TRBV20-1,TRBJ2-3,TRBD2,CSASLAGGTDTQYF,TGCAGTGCCTCCCTAGCGGGGGGCACAGATACGCAGTATTTT
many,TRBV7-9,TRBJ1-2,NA,CASSYRPLVYDPTAQGGFYTF,TGTGCCAGCAGCTACCGACCACTCGTATACGACCCGACGGCGCAGGGTGGATTCTACACCTTC
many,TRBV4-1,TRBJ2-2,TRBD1,CASSQAPDRGPSGTGELFF,TGCGCCAGCAGCCAAGCTCCGGACAGGGGGCCCTCGGGCACCGGGGAGCTGTTTTTT
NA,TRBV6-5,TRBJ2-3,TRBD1,CASTPGQETDTQYF,TGTGCCAGCACCCCGGGACAGGAGACAGATACGCAGTATTTT